These T cell receptor beta chains were read from a single sample in a study of T-cell reconstitution after alpha-beta-depleted transplantation in children. TCRdb re-called the PCR reads through MiXCR, storing one row per CDR3 protein. The data hold about 500,000 distinct CDR3 sequences, with approximately 32% observed a single time. The material was PBMCs from the stem cell graft donor, obtained from the stem cell graft. These receptors were collected from a human donor who donated a stem cell graft to a child with aplastic anemia. The CDR3 runs from the conserved cysteine through the conserved F or W. A D gene is named only where the DNA matches it firmly. Size tells how often a clone was seen (once, few, many) or the class of an expanded clone, and some rows leave it out.

v_gene	j_gene	abundance	d_gene	CDR3aa	CDR3nt
TRBV4-2	TRBJ1-2	many	TRBD1	CASSPGQIPNKGYTF	TGTGCCAGCAGCCCGGGACAGATCCCCAATAAGGGCTACACCTTC
TRBV5-1	TRBJ1-2	-	-	CASSFGSYTLGANYGYTF	TGCGCCAGCAGCTTCGGCAGCTACACGTTAGGAGCTAACTATGGCTACACCTTC
TRBV20-1	TRBJ1-1	-	-	CSAREGSRSMNTEAFF	TGCAGTGCTAGAGAGGGTAGCCGTTCCATGAACACTGAAGCTTTCTTT
TRBV5-4	TRBJ1-1	once	-	CASSPRTASNTEAFF	TGTGCCAGCAGCCCGCGGACAGCTTCGAACACTGAAGCTTTCTTT
TRBV15	TRBJ1-2	-	-	CATSRDGSGYTF	TGTGCCACCAGCAGAGATGGCTCTGGCTACACCTTC
TRBV12-3/TRBV12-4	TRBJ2-1	-	TRBD2	CASSLSLAGYNEQFF	TGTGCCAGCAGTTTAAGTCTAGCGGGGTACAATGAGCAGTTCTTC
TRBV30	TRBJ2-1	-	-	CAVDKGGMYNEQFF	TGTGCCGTCGATAAGGGCGGTATGTACAATGAGCAGTTCTTC
TRBV12-3/TRBV12-4	TRBJ2-1	-	TRBD2	CASGFGLAPSYNEQFF	TGTGCCAGCGGTTTTGGACTAGCTCCATCCTACAATGAGCAGTTCTTC
TRBV12-3/TRBV12-4	TRBJ1-2	-	-	CASSLLAGLGYGYTF	TGTGCCAGCAGTTTGCTTGCGGGCCTGGGCTATGGCTACACCTTC
TRBV7-2	TRBJ2-7	-	TRBD2	CASSPSFGGAYEQYF	TGTGCCAGCAGCCCATCCTTCGGGGGGGCCTACGAGCAGTACTTC
TRBV12-3/TRBV12-4	TRBJ2-3	few	-	CASSLRERYTDTQYF	TGTGCCAGCAGTTTACGGGAGCGGTACACAGATACGCAGTATTTT
TRBV12-3/TRBV12-4	TRBJ1-5	-	-	CASSAGGSNQPQHF	TGTGCCAGCAGCGCCGGGGGTAGCAATCAGCCCCAGCATTTT
TRBV30	TRBJ2-1	few	TRBD2	CAFSKLAGIGEQFF	TGTGCCTTTTCAAAGCTAGCGGGGATAGGAGAGCAGTTCTTC
TRBV27	TRBJ2-3	few	-	CASSLWTTGLGTDTQYF	TGTGCCAGCAGTTTATGGACGACAGGTTTGGGGACAGATACGCAGTATTTT
TRBV27	TRBJ2-5	-	-	CASSLIGGTNQETQYF	TGTGCCAGCAGTTTAATAGGGGGAACCAACCAAGAGACCCAGTACTTC
TRBV7-9	TRBJ1-4	-	-	CASSLGVGPGVEKLFF	TGTGCCAGCAGCTTAGGTGTCGGGCCAGGGGTTGAAAAACTGTTTTTT
TRBV30	TRBJ1-6	few	-	CASTRTGYGSPLHF	TGTGCCTCCACACGTACAGGGTATGGTTCACCCCTCCACTTT
TRBV29-1	TRBJ2-1	-	-	CSVLSLIYNEQFF	TGCAGCGTTCTCTCCCTCATCTACAATGAGCAGTTCTTC
TRBV9	TRBJ1-2	few	-	CASSVAVGATESNYGYTF	TGTGCCAGCAGCGTAGCTGTGGGGGCCACCGAATCAAACTATGGCTACACCTTC
TRBV30	TRBJ2-1	few	-	CAWSVGGYAVSEQFF	TGTGCCTGGAGTGTAGGGGGATATGCGGTTAGTGAGCAGTTCTTC
TRBV6-2/TRBV6-3	TRBJ1-5	once	-	CASSYGWNNQPQHF	TGTGCCAGCAGTTACGGGTGGAATAATCAGCCCCAGCATTTT
TRBV20-1	TRBJ2-1	-	TRBD2	CSARDPTLTSGRLHEQFF	TGCAGTGCTAGAGATCCCACTTTGACTAGCGGGAGACTCCATGAGCAGTTCTTC
TRBV29-1	TRBJ2-1	-	TRBD1	CSVEGPDRAMVF	TGCAGCGTTGAGGGACCTGACAGGGCTATGGTTTTC
TRBV7-9	TRBJ2-1	-	TRBD1	CASSPTPGQGTNEQFF	TGTGCCAGCAGCCCGACCCCGGGACAGGGTACGAATGAGCAGTTCTTC
TRBV12-3/TRBV12-4	TRBJ2-7	-	-	CASSSHGPAYEQYF	TGTGCCAGCAGTTCCCACGGGCCCGCCTACGAGCAGTACTTC
TRBV7-2	TRBJ2-3	-	TRBD2	CASSWSSGVTDTQYF	TGTGCCAGCAGCTGGTCTAGCGGGGTCACAGATACGCAGTATTTT
TRBV30	TRBJ1-2	-	TRBD1	CAWSWGQGEGGYTF	TGTGCCTGGAGCTGGGGACAGGGGGAGGGTGGCTACACCTTC
TRBV29-1	TRBJ1-1	few	TRBD1	CSVQQGTEAFF	TGCAGCGTTCAACAGGGGACTGAAGCTTTCTTT
TRBV29-1	TRBJ2-1	-	TRBD2	CSAEGLAGHNEQFF	TGCAGCGCCGAGGGACTAGCGGGACACAATGAGCAGTTCTTC
TRBV7-9	TRBJ2-1	-	-	CASSPPRATDEQFF	TGTGCCAGCAGCCCCCCCCGAGCTACGGATGAGCAGTTCTTC
TRBV5-4	TRBJ2-7	-	TRBD2	CASSLQSGRNGYEQYF	TGTGCCAGCAGCTTGCAAAGCGGGAGGAATGGCTACGAGCAGTACTTC
TRBV20-1	TRBJ1-1	-	-	CSAPGSANTEAFF	TGCAGTGCCCCCGGGTCAGCGAACACTGAAGCTTTCTTT
TRBV7-2	TRBJ2-5	few	-	CASSLDRVEETQYF	TGTGCCAGCAGCTTAGACAGGGTTGAAGAGACCCAGTACTTC
TRBV5-1	TRBJ2-1	few	TRBD2	CASSFLAGAYNEQFF	TGCGCCAGCAGCTTCCTAGCGGGAGCGTACAATGAGCAGTTCTTC
TRBV7-2	TRBJ2-1	few	TRBD2	CASSSTSAGSYNEQFF	TGTGCCAGCAGCTCTACTAGCGCTGGCTCCTACAATGAGCAGTTCTTC
TRBV14	TRBJ2-1	-	-	CASSQGGRHNEQFF	TGTGCCAGCAGCCAAGGAGGCCGACACAATGAGCAGTTCTTC
TRBV12-3/TRBV12-4	TRBJ1-2	-	-	CASSLGLPGYTF	TGTGCCAGCAGTTTAGGCTTGCCAGGCTACACCTTC
TRBV27	TRBJ2-1	-	-	CASRMGSISYNEQFF	TGTGCCAGCAGGATGGGCTCCATATCCTACAATGAGCAGTTCTTC
TRBV7-8	TRBJ2-7	few	TRBD1	CASSDRPGQESWEQYF	TGTGCCAGCAGCGATAGACCGGGACAGGAATCCTGGGAGCAGTACTTC
TRBV28	TRBJ1-5	-	-	CASSLPRGRNQPQHF	TGTGCCAGCAGCCTTCCCCGGGGGCGCAATCAGCCCCAGCATTTT
TRBV29-1	TRBJ1-2	-	TRBD1	CSVARQGVTYGYTF	TGCAGCGTTGCTAGGCAGGGGGTGACCTATGGCTACACCTTC
TRBV18	TRBJ1-6	-	-	CASSPLRDSPLHF	TGTGCCAGCTCACCGCTCCGCGACTCACCCCTCCACTTT
TRBV6-2/TRBV6-3	TRBJ2-1	few	-	CASTLLGDDNEQFF	TGTGCCAGCACCCTCTTAGGAGACGACAATGAGCAGTTCTTC
TRBV5-1	TRBJ2-7	-	TRBD2	CASSAAGDYFDEQYF	TGCGCCAGCAGCGCGGCGGGGGACTATTTCGACGAGCAGTACTTC
TRBV4-2	TRBJ1-3	once	TRBD1	CASRGQGTSLLGNTIYF	TGTGCCAGCAGGGGACAGGGGACCTCCTTGCTCGGAAACACCATATATTTT
TRBV4-3	TRBJ1-2	-	TRBD1	CASSQSRQGGYTF	TGCGCCAGCAGCCAATCACGACAGGGTGGCTACACCTTC
TRBV7-2	TRBJ2-5	few	TRBD2	CASSSLSGWQETQYF	TGTGCCAGCAGCTCTCTTAGCGGGTGGCAAGAGACCCAGTACTTC
TRBV5-6	TRBJ2-5	-	-	CASSLRARQETQYF	TGTGCCAGCAGCCTAAGGGCCCGCCAAGAGACCCAGTACTTC
TRBV18	TRBJ2-3	few	TRBD1	CASSRTSGQGTDTQYF	TGTGCCAGCTCACGTACCTCGGGACAGGGTACAGATACGCAGTATTTT
TRBV7-2	TRBJ1-2	-	-	CASSFPPDYGYTF	TGTGCCAGCAGCTTCCCGCCCGATTATGGCTACACCTTC
TRBV30	TRBJ1-2	-	-	CAWSVPPLGQDGYTF	TGTGCCTGGAGTGTACCCCCACTTGGACAAGACGGCTACACCTTC
TRBV7-9	TRBJ2-2	-	-	CASSATVTGELFF	TGTGCCAGCAGCGCGACAGTAACCGGGGAGCTGTTTTTT
TRBV12-3/TRBV12-4	TRBJ1-5	few	TRBD1	CASSPGRQGARPQHF	TGTGCCAGCAGTCCCGGAAGACAGGGGGCTCGGCCCCAGCATTTT
TRBV18	TRBJ1-1	few	-	CASSSQLGANTEAFF	TGTGCCAGCTCATCCCAGTTGGGGGCGAACACTGAAGCTTTCTTT
TRBV20-1	TRBJ2-1	few	TRBD2	CSALTGTSGSTEQFF	TGCAGTGCTCTTACCGGGACTAGCGGGAGCACTGAGCAGTTCTTC
TRBV7-2	TRBJ1-5	-	-	CASSLRVAGGQPQHF	TGTGCCAGCAGCTTACGGGTGGCTGGGGGGCAGCCCCAGCATTTT
TRBV6-2/TRBV6-3	TRBJ2-5	few	TRBD2	CASRPQAWASGREQETQYF	TGTGCCAGCAGACCCCAGGCCTGGGCTAGCGGGAGGGAGCAAGAGACCCAGTACTTC